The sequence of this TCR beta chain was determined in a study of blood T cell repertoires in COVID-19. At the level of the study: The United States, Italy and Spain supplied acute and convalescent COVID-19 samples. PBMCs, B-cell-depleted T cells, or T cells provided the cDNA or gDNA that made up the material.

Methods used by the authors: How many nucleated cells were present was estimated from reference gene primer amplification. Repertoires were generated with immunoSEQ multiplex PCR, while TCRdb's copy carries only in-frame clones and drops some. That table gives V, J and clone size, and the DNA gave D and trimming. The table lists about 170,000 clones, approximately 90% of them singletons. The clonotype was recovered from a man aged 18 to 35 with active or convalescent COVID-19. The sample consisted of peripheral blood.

This CDR3 reads CASSGEDTYGYTF. The CDR3 DNA follows: TGTGCCAGCAGTGGGGAGGACACCTATGGCTACACCTTC. The chain links TRBV27 to TRBJ1-2; a possible D gene is TRBD1 (5 bases). Germline CDR1 and CDR2: MNHEY and SMNVEV (reference sequence). The V end lost 5 bases, the J end lost 4 bases, and 11 bases lay between the germline ends. This CDR3 has 13 amino acids.